This TCR beta chain is drawn from a study of blood T cell repertoires in COVID-19 (dated by TCRdb to 2020 to 2021). In the study overall: The collaborator samples originated in the United States, Italy and Spain and spanned the acute and convalescent phases of COVID-19. The material from the prospective study consisted of cDNA or gDNA derived from T cells, B-cell-depleted T cells, or PBMCs. Deeply sampled blood TCRbeta repertoires from subjects exposed to, actively infected with, or recovered from COVID-19 were included in the dataset. The repertoires were released in a freely available public database intended as a resource for research on the immune response to SARS-CoV-2. Samples came from the ongoing ImmuneRACE study (first 160 participants) plus 1,254 subjects from 6 global collaborators. The sample metadata nearly always contained a de-identified subject ID, COVID-19 status, age in years and sex. HLA class I and class II types, where available, came from metadata supplied by the sample provider rather than from assay-based typing.

The collaborating institutions used their own protocols to collect whole blood in K2EDTA tubes. For TCRbeta analysis, collaborator samples were shipped as frozen whole blood, as isolated PBMCs, or as DNA extracted from either sample type. Note on this clone: The specificity of this receptor is unknown. No clone much larger than this one lies a single base away; base qualities are absent.

Beyond this particular receptor, the publication reports: Clinical and demographic metadata were provided uncurated, with the amount varying by source and participant.

The immunoSEQ Assay, a bias-controlled multiplex PCR, was used to amplify TCRbeta CDR3 regions from genomic DNA. From the authors' description of their analysis: Within the assay, amplification of reference gene primers was used to estimate how many nucleated cells each sample contained. Sequence reads were collapsed and filtered to measure the absolute abundance of every unique TCRbeta CDR3 rearrangement. For each sample, productive Simpson clonality was calculated as the square root of Simpson's diversity index over productive rearrangements. TCRdb limited this immuneACCESS table to in-frame rearrangements with V and J called. A share of clones is missing; checked studies link under half to unresolved V genes, and the rest is unexplained. V and J calls and clone size follow that table, whereas D and trimming were derived from the DNA. Here the sample has over 120,000 clones; over 70% occur a single time. The ten top clones hold roughly 2% of the sample.

This clonotype originated in a woman in her sixties with acute or convalescent COVID-19. The material sequenced was peripheral blood.

The sequenced DNA is TGCGCCAGCAGCCAAGATCCAGGGCCCCACTCTGGAAACACCATATATTTT. Its protein is CASSQDPGPHSGNTIYF. Rearrangement joined TRBV4-1 to TRBJ1-3; the D gene is possibly TRBD1, with 5 bases matching. The germline V gene yields MGHRA for CDR1 and YSYEKL for CDR2. Between the V and J ends, shortened by 0 bases and 0 bases respectively, the junction contains 12 bases. Including cysteine and phenylalanine, the CDR3 has 17 amino acids. Only the CDR3 region is kept as DNA, spanning 51 bases read in frame from base 1.